These T cell receptor beta chains were read from a single sample in a study of shared clonotypes between healthy human individuals. The protocol was immunoSEQ multiplex PCR, while the TCRdb copy is restricted to in-frame clones and leaves out a portion. The sample yields about a million clones, under 80% seen once. The source material was memory CD4+ T cells sorted from blood. These receptors were obtained from a man between 18 and 29 years old in good health. Both conserved end residues are part of each CDR3. The order of the fields is D gene, clone size, V gene, J gene, CDR3 protein, CDR3 DNA. The D gene is left open where the match is weak. Not all rows give a size; the values are once, few, many and, for expanded clones, a class.

d_gene: TRBD2
abundance: NA
v_gene: TRBV19
j_gene: TRBJ2-1
CDR3aa: CASTPKPGGGTNNEQFF
CDR3nt: TGTGCCAGTACCCCTAAACCGGGAGGGGGGACTAACAATGAGCAGTTCTTC

d_gene: TRBD1
abundance: NA
v_gene: TRBV14
j_gene: TRBJ1-1
CDR3aa: CASSQEQGAKYTEAFF
CDR3nt: TGTGCCAGCAGCCAAGAACAGGGGGCTAAGTACACTGAAGCTTTCTTT

d_gene: NA
abundance: NA
v_gene: TRBV11-2
j_gene: TRBJ2-1
CDR3aa: CASSITAGAPYNEQFF
CDR3nt: TGTGCCAGCAGCATAACGGCGGGGGCACCCTACAATGAGCAGTTCTTC

d_gene: NA
abundance: many
v_gene: TRBV7-9
j_gene: TRBJ1-1
CDR3aa: CASSLDGGTEAFF
CDR3nt: TGTGCCAGCAGCTTAGATGGGGGAACTGAAGCTTTCTTT

d_gene: NA
abundance: few
v_gene: TRBV30
j_gene: TRBJ1-1
CDR3aa: CAWSVPGTGGTEAFF
CDR3nt: TGTGCCTGGAGTGTACCCGGGACTGGGGGTACTGAAGCTTTCTTT

d_gene: NA
abundance: NA
v_gene: TRBV2
j_gene: TRBJ1-2
CDR3aa: CASSSEGNYGYTF
CDR3nt: TGTGCCAGCAGCAGCGAGGGAAACTATGGCTACACCTTC

d_gene: TRBD2
abundance: NA
v_gene: TRBV25-1
j_gene: TRBJ2-1
CDR3aa: CASSERGVAGGAYNEQFF
CDR3nt: TGTGCCAGCAGTGAAAGGGGAGTAGCGGGAGGGGCCTACAATGAGCAGTTCTTC

d_gene: TRBD1
abundance: NA
v_gene: TRBV30
j_gene: TRBJ1-3
CDR3aa: CAWSPGQGPGAIYF
CDR3nt: TGTGCCTGGAGCCCCGGACAGGGGCCGGGCGCCATATATTTT

d_gene: NA
abundance: NA
v_gene: TRBV21-1
j_gene: TRBJ1-3
CDR3aa: CASSILGRTSGNTIYF
CDR3nt: TGTGCCAGCAGCATTTTAGGACGGACCTCTGGAAACACCATATATTTT

d_gene: NA
abundance: NA
v_gene: TRBV20-1
j_gene: TRBJ1-1
CDR3aa: CSAGTVRTFF
CDR3nt: TGCAGTGCTGGGACGGTTAGGACTTTCTTT

d_gene: TRBD2
abundance: NA
v_gene: TRBV5-4
j_gene: TRBJ2-5
CDR3aa: CASSLAQTSGQETQYF
CDR3nt: TGTGCCAGCAGCTTGGCTCAGACTAGCGGACAAGAGACCCAGTACTTC

d_gene: NA
abundance: NA
v_gene: TRBV6-1
j_gene: TRBJ1-1
CDR3aa: CASRAGTTNTEAFF
CDR3nt: TGTGCCAGCAGAGCCGGGACAACGAACACTGAAGCTTTCTTT

d_gene: NA
abundance: NA
v_gene: TRBV9
j_gene: TRBJ1-3
CDR3aa: CASSVDWGSGNTIYF
CDR3nt: TGTGCCAGCAGCGTAGACTGGGGGTCTGGAAACACCATATATTTT

d_gene: NA
abundance: NA
v_gene: TRBV6-5
j_gene: TRBJ1-6
CDR3aa: CASSPGEGTLHF
CDR3nt: TGTGCCAGCAGTCCCGGGGAGGGTACCCTCCACTTT

d_gene: TRBD2
abundance: few
v_gene: TRBV11-2
j_gene: TRBJ2-4
CDR3aa: CASSLSGRLTKNIQYF
CDR3nt: TGTGCCAGCAGCTTGTCCGGGAGGCTAACCAAAAACATTCAGTACTTC

d_gene: NA
abundance: NA
v_gene: TRBV27
j_gene: TRBJ1-3
CDR3aa: CASSSKQGSGNTIYF
CDR3nt: TGTGCCAGCAGCTCAAAACAGGGTTCCGGAAACACCATATATTTT

d_gene: TRBD2
abundance: NA
v_gene: TRBV30
j_gene: TRBJ2-3
CDR3aa: CAWSVAGLSTDTQYF
CDR3nt: TGTGCCTGGAGTGTAGCGGGGCTAAGCACAGATACGCAGTATTTT

d_gene: TRBD1
abundance: few
v_gene: TRBV5-1
j_gene: TRBJ1-2
CDR3aa: CASSLARQGGYTF
CDR3nt: TGCGCCAGCAGCTTGGCCCGACAGGGAGGCTACACCTTC

d_gene: NA
abundance: NA
v_gene: TRBV2
j_gene: TRBJ2-3
CDR3aa: CASRASSSTDTQYF
CDR3nt: TGTGCCAGCAGGGCTAGCAGTAGCACAGATACGCAGTATTTT

d_gene: TRBD1
abundance: NA
v_gene: TRBV18
j_gene: TRBJ1-1
CDR3aa: CASSPRPPGGETEAFF
CDR3nt: TGTGCCAGCTCACCACGCCCCCCAGGGGGCGAGACTGAAGCTTTCTTT

d_gene: NA
abundance: NA
v_gene: TRBV19
j_gene: TRBJ2-3
CDR3aa: CASSILDGATDTQYF
CDR3nt: TGTGCCAGTAGTATCCTGGATGGAGCCACAGATACGCAGTATTTT

d_gene: NA
abundance: NA
v_gene: TRBV4-1
j_gene: TRBJ1-4
CDR3aa: CASSPQGSTNEKLFF
CDR3nt: TGCGCCAGCAGCCCACAGGGATCCACTAATGAAAAACTGTTTTTT

d_gene: NA
abundance: NA
v_gene: TRBV5-1
j_gene: TRBJ2-7
CDR3aa: CASSDYYEQYF
CDR3nt: TGCGCCAGCAGCGATTACTACGAGCAGTACTTC

d_gene: NA
abundance: NA
v_gene: TRBV30
j_gene: TRBJ2-1
CDR3aa: CAWRRDSNEQFF
CDR3nt: TGTGCCTGGAGGCGGGACTCCAATGAGCAGTTCTTC

d_gene: NA
abundance: once
v_gene: TRBV19
j_gene: TRBJ1-6
CDR3aa: CASSTRTDWSPLHF
CDR3nt: TGTGCCAGTAGTACTCGGACAGACTGGAGCCCCCTCCACTTT

d_gene: NA
abundance: NA
v_gene: TRBV12-5
j_gene: TRBJ2-2
CDR3aa: CASGLVPGLRDWELFF
CDR3nt: TGTGCTAGTGGTTTGGTACCGGGTCTGAGGGATTGGGAGCTGTTTTTT

d_gene: NA
abundance: NA
v_gene: TRBV7-2
j_gene: TRBJ1-1
CDR3aa: CASSLEGIGNFFF
CDR3nt: TGTGCCAGCAGCTTAGAAGGGATAGGGAACTTTTTCTTT

d_gene: NA
abundance: NA
v_gene: TRBV5-1
j_gene: TRBJ1-6
CDR3aa: CASSETDPWGGKTPLHF
CDR3nt: TGCGCCAGCAGTGAGACAGACCCTTGGGGTGGGAAAACACCCCTCCACTTT

d_gene: TRBD1
abundance: once
v_gene: TRBV11-2
j_gene: TRBJ2-5
CDR3aa: CAGGQGPLQETQYF
CDR3nt: TGTGCCGGGGGACAGGGACCCCTTCAAGAGACCCAGTACTTC

d_gene: NA
abundance: NA
v_gene: TRBV30
j_gene: TRBJ2-7
CDR3aa: CAWRGKLGSSYEQYF
CDR3nt: TGTGCCTGGAGGGGGAAACTAGGAAGCTCCTACGAGCAGTACTTC

d_gene: NA
abundance: few
v_gene: TRBV6-1
j_gene: TRBJ1-5
CDR3aa: CASSAELGQRNQPQHF
CDR3nt: TGTGCCAGCAGTGCCGAGTTGGGCCAGCGAAATCAGCCCCAGCATTTT

d_gene: NA
abundance: NA
v_gene: TRBV18
j_gene: TRBJ2-5
CDR3aa: CASSTRQDAQYF
CDR3nt: TGTGCCAGCTCAACCCGACAGGATGCCCAGTACTTC

d_gene: NA
abundance: few
v_gene: TRBV30
j_gene: TRBJ1-2
CDR3aa: CAWSVTTDYGYTF
CDR3nt: TGTGCCTGGAGTGTAACCACCGACTATGGCTACACCTTC

d_gene: NA
abundance: few
v_gene: TRBV30
j_gene: TRBJ2-7
CDR3aa: CAWSVPPREQYF
CDR3nt: TGTGCCTGGAGTGTTCCCCCCAGGGAGCAGTACTTC

d_gene: NA
abundance: NA
v_gene: TRBV29-1
j_gene: TRBJ1-2
CDR3aa: CSVVSGNSYGYTF
CDR3nt: TGCAGCGTTGTCTCCGGGAACAGCTATGGCTACACCTTC

d_gene: NA
abundance: many
v_gene: TRBV27
j_gene: TRBJ1-6
CDR3aa: CASSLSVGNSPLHF
CDR3nt: TGTGCCAGCAGTTTATCGGTAGGGAATTCACCCCTCCACTTT

d_gene: NA
abundance: NA
v_gene: TRBV15
j_gene: TRBJ2-3
CDR3aa: CATSGQIFTDTQYF
CDR3nt: TGTGCCACCAGCGGACAGATATTCACAGATACGCAGTATTTT